A single T cell receptor (beta chain) is shown here with its context. The antigen remains undetermined. This sample is drawn from a study of cytomegalovirus exposure and HLA in healthy donors. Study outcomes and limitations: Data from an earlier analysis indicated that most TCR beta V segments were productive either about 87% or about 30% of the time.

Everyone who donated was a healthy bone marrow donor. V was cut by 6 bases and J by 0 bases, with 6 bases left in between. Germline V gives CDR1 SNHLY, CDR2 FYNNEI. The CDR3 covers 13 residues. It was with 60 Vbeta and 13 Jbeta primers that the PCR ran. Clones were sequenced by immunoSEQ multiplex PCR, and TCRdb holds only the in-frame ones, with some missing. The sample consists of 85,000 to 100,000 clones, under 75% of them appearing once. The sequence derives from a human donor in good health. The J gene is TRBJ1-3, the V gene TRBV2; D remains ambiguous. The sample comprised PBMCs. The CDR3 is CASSDNSGNTIYF. Written as DNA, the CDR3 is TGTGCCAGCAGCGACAACTCTGGAAACACCATATATTTT.